This TCR beta chain is drawn from a study of blood T cell repertoires in COVID-19. Across the whole study: COVID-19 samples collected from the United States, Italy and Spain covered acute and convalescent phases. T cells, B-cell-depleted T cells, or PBMCs provided the cDNA or gDNA that served as material.

In germline, CDR1 is SNHLY, CDR2 FYNNEI. The CDR3 extends over 14 amino acids. Trimming took 7 bases from V and 4 from J, leaving 17 bases between them. In the original processing: Reference gene primer amplification gave nucleated cell count estimates. The data were produced by immunoSEQ multiplex PCR, yet TCRdb's version contains in-frame clones alone and is incomplete. V, J and clone size are taken as reported in that table, and D and trimming were inferred from the DNA itself. The repertoire holds roughly 180,000 clones, with 70% to 90% as singletons. This sequence joins TRBV2 and TRBJ2-7; possibly TRBD2 for D (5 bases). Sequenced sample: peripheral blood. The clonotype was recovered from a man aged 40-55 years who had recovered from COVID-19. This chain's CDR3 is CASMTEGGAYEQYF. The DNA of the CDR3 is TGTGCCAGCATGACGGAAGGAGGTGCGTACGAGCAGTACTTC.